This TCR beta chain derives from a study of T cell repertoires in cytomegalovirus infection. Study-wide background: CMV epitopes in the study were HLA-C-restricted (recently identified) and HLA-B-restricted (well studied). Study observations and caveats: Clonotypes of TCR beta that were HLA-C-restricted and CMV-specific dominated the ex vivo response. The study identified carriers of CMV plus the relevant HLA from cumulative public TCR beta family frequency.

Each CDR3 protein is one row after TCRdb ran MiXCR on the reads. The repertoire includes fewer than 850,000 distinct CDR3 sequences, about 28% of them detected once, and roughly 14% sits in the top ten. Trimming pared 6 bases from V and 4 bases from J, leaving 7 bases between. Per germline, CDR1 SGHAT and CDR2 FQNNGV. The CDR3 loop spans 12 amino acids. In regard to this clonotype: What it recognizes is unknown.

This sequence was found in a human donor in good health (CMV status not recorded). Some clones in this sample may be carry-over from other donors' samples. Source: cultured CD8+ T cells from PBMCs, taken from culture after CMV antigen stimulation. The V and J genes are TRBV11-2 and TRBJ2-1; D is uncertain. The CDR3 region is CASRIGYNEQFF. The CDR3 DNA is TGTGCCAGCAGGATAGGGTACAATGAGCAGTTCTTC.